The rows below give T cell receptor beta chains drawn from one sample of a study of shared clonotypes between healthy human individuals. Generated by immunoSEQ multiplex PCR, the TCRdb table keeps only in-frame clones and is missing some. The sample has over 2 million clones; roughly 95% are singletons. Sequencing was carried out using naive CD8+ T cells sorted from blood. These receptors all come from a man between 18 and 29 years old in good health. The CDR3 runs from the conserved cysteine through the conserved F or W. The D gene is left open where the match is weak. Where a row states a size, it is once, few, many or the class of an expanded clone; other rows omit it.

CDR3aa: CASSYVRNYGYTF
CDR3nt: TGTGCCAGCAGTTACGTAAGGAACTATGGCTACACCTTC
d_gene: .
j_gene: TRBJ1-2
abundance: .
v_gene: TRBV6-6

CDR3aa: CSAYNEKLFF
CDR3nt: TGCAGTGCTTATAATGAAAAACTGTTTTTT
d_gene: .
j_gene: TRBJ1-4
abundance: .
v_gene: TRBV20-1

CDR3aa: CASSQDRGGGEQYF
CDR3nt: TGCGCCAGCAGCCAAGATCGGGGTGGGGGCGAGCAGTACTTC
d_gene: .
j_gene: TRBJ2-7
abundance: .
v_gene: TRBV4-3

CDR3aa: CASEEGRTEAFF
CDR3nt: TGTGCCAGCGAAGAGGGGAGGACTGAAGCTTTCTTT
d_gene: .
j_gene: TRBJ1-1
abundance: .
v_gene: TRBV6-1

CDR3aa: CASSLLEVSAFF
CDR3nt: TGTGCCAGCAGCCTGTTAGAGGTATCAGCTTTCTTT
d_gene: .
j_gene: TRBJ1-1
abundance: .
v_gene: TRBV7-9

CDR3aa: CASSMGLNTEAFF
CDR3nt: TGTGCCAGTAGTATGGGTTTGAACACTGAAGCTTTCTTT
d_gene: .
j_gene: TRBJ1-1
abundance: once
v_gene: TRBV19

CDR3aa: CASSFAPGQGQETQYF
CDR3nt: TGTGCCAGCAGTTTCGCCCCGGGACAGGGGCAAGAGACCCAGTACTTC
d_gene: TRBD1
j_gene: TRBJ2-5
abundance: .
v_gene: TRBV28

CDR3aa: CASSPNDSGEQYF
CDR3nt: TGCGCCAGCAGCCCAAACGATTCTGGCGAGCAGTACTTC
d_gene: .
j_gene: TRBJ2-7
abundance: .
v_gene: TRBV4-1

CDR3aa: CASSLGQGDWYEQYF
CDR3nt: TGCGCCAGCAGCCTGGGACAGGGGGATTGGTACGAGCAGTACTTC
d_gene: TRBD1
j_gene: TRBJ2-7
abundance: .
v_gene: TRBV5-1

CDR3aa: CASSYSEDDEQYF
CDR3nt: TGTGCCAGCAGTTACTCGGAGGACGACGAGCAGTACTTC
d_gene: .
j_gene: TRBJ2-7
abundance: .
v_gene: TRBV6-5

CDR3aa: CASSVAGPQGLGGELFF
CDR3nt: TGTGCCAGCAGCGTAGCGGGGCCACAGGGTCTAGGCGGGGAGCTGTTTTTT
d_gene: .
j_gene: TRBJ2-2
abundance: .
v_gene: TRBV9

CDR3aa: CASSFRGRGTEAFF
CDR3nt: TGTGCCAGCAGCTTCAGGGGTCGGGGCACTGAAGCTTTCTTT
d_gene: .
j_gene: TRBJ1-1
abundance: .
v_gene: TRBV5-6

CDR3aa: CASSPSHGEVMNEKLFF
CDR3nt: TGTGCCAGCAGCCCATCACATGGGGAGGTCATGAATGAGAAACTGTTTTTT
d_gene: .
j_gene: TRBJ1-4
abundance: .
v_gene: TRBV9

CDR3aa: CASSLGLAGGSTDTQYF
CDR3nt: TGTGCCAGCAGCTTGGGACTAGCGGGAGGTAGCACAGATACGCAGTATTTT
d_gene: TRBD2
j_gene: TRBJ2-3
abundance: .
v_gene: TRBV5-4

CDR3aa: CASSIRVFGANVLTF
CDR3nt: TGTGCCAGTAGTATTCGGGTCTTCGGGGCCAACGTCCTGACTTTC
d_gene: .
j_gene: TRBJ2-6
abundance: .
v_gene: TRBV19

CDR3aa: CASRGIGTQSLPGTEAFF
CDR3nt: TGTGCCAGCAGGGGGATCGGGACGCAATCTCTACCGGGCACTGAAGCTTTCTTT
d_gene: .
j_gene: TRBJ1-1
abundance: .
v_gene: TRBV28

CDR3aa: CASSYREGAYGYTF
CDR3nt: TGTGCCAGCAGTTACCGGGAGGGGGCCTATGGCTACACCTTC
d_gene: TRBD1
j_gene: TRBJ1-2
abundance: .
v_gene: TRBV6-5

CDR3aa: CASRRDREDTEAFF
CDR3nt: TGCGCCAGCAGGAGGGACAGGGAAGACACTGAAGCTTTCTTT
d_gene: TRBD1
j_gene: TRBJ1-1
abundance: .
v_gene: TRBV5-1

CDR3aa: CASSQKEASADTQYF
CDR3nt: TGCGCCAGCAGCCAAAAGGAGGCCTCCGCAGATACGCAGTATTTT
d_gene: .
j_gene: TRBJ2-3
abundance: .
v_gene: TRBV4-1

CDR3aa: CASSLAGETQYF
CDR3nt: TGTGCCAGCAGCTTAGCGGGAGAGACCCAGTACTTC
d_gene: .
j_gene: TRBJ2-5
abundance: .
v_gene: TRBV11-1

CDR3aa: CASSPHGDRGEEQYF
CDR3nt: TGCGCCAGCAGCCCCCACGGGGACAGGGGTGAGGAACAGTACTTC
d_gene: TRBD1
j_gene: TRBJ2-7
abundance: .
v_gene: TRBV5-1

CDR3aa: CASSPQGGGTDTQYF
CDR3nt: TGTGCCAGCAGCCCACAGGGGGGTGGCACAGATACGCAGTATTTT
d_gene: TRBD1
j_gene: TRBJ2-3
abundance: .
v_gene: TRBV11-2

CDR3aa: CASSPSTRSSGAYEQYF
CDR3nt: TGTGCCAGCAGCCCCTCTACCCGATCTAGCGGGGCCTACGAGCAGTACTTC
d_gene: TRBD2
j_gene: TRBJ2-7
abundance: .
v_gene: TRBV4-2

CDR3aa: CASSQSPYQETQYF
CDR3nt: TGCGCCAGCAGTCAATCCCCGTACCAAGAGACCCAGTACTTC
d_gene: .
j_gene: TRBJ2-5
abundance: .
v_gene: TRBV23-1

CDR3aa: CASSRGSGELFF
CDR3nt: TGTGCCAGCAGCCGGGGATCCGGGGAGCTGTTTTTT
d_gene: .
j_gene: TRBJ2-2
abundance: .
v_gene: TRBV13

CDR3aa: CASSSGQGRNEQFF
CDR3nt: TGTGCCAGCAGCTCGGGACAGGGGAGAAATGAGCAGTTCTTC
d_gene: TRBD1
j_gene: TRBJ2-1
abundance: .
v_gene: TRBV7-2

CDR3aa: CASTDRVYSYEQYF
CDR3nt: TGTGCCAGCACCGACAGGGTTTACTCCTACGAGCAGTACTTC
d_gene: TRBD1
j_gene: TRBJ2-7
abundance: .
v_gene: TRBV6-1

CDR3aa: CASSLSGRAGNEQFF
CDR3nt: TGTGCCAGCAGCCTCTCGGGGAGGGCAGGCAATGAGCAGTTCTTC
d_gene: TRBD2
j_gene: TRBJ2-1
abundance: .
v_gene: TRBV7-2

CDR3aa: CASSNPFLAGGRTGELFF
CDR3nt: TGTGCCAGTAGCAACCCCTTCCTAGCGGGGGGGCGGACCGGGGAGCTGTTTTTT
d_gene: TRBD2
j_gene: TRBJ2-2
abundance: .
v_gene: TRBV19

CDR3aa: CASSSVTGELNYGYTF
CDR3nt: TGTGCCAGCAGCTCGGTCACAGGCGAACTTAACTATGGCTACACCTTC
d_gene: .
j_gene: TRBJ1-2
abundance: .
v_gene: TRBV7-9

CDR3aa: CATSRELDGEQFF
CDR3nt: TGTGCCACCAGCAGAGAACTAGACGGTGAGCAGTTCTTC
d_gene: .
j_gene: TRBJ2-1
abundance: .
v_gene: TRBV15

CDR3aa: CASSVEAGGSQDTQYF
CDR3nt: TGTGCCAGCAGCGTAGAGGCGGGAGGGAGTCAAGATACGCAGTATTTT
d_gene: TRBD2
j_gene: TRBJ2-3
abundance: .
v_gene: TRBV9

CDR3aa: CASSIAGSSYEQYF
CDR3nt: TGTGCCAGCAGTATAGCGGGTAGCTCCTACGAGCAGTACTTC
d_gene: TRBD2
j_gene: TRBJ2-7
abundance: .
v_gene: TRBV6-1

CDR3aa: CASSPSGIVNNEQFF
CDR3nt: TGTGCCAGCAGCCCTAGCGGGATCGTTAACAATGAGCAGTTCTTC
d_gene: TRBD2
j_gene: TRBJ2-1
abundance: once
v_gene: TRBV13

CDR3aa: CASSATGMDTEAFF
CDR3nt: TGTGCCAGCAGCGCGACAGGGATGGACACTGAAGCTTTCTTT
d_gene: TRBD1
j_gene: TRBJ1-1
abundance: .
v_gene: TRBV9

CDR3aa: CASSFGGVSYEQYF
CDR3nt: TGTGCCAGCAGCTTTGGGGGGGTCTCCTACGAGCAGTACTTC
d_gene: TRBD2
j_gene: TRBJ2-7
abundance: .
v_gene: TRBV11-2

CDR3aa: CASSVWGAGDTEAFF
CDR3nt: TGTGCCAGCAGCGTCTGGGGCGCGGGGGACACTGAAGCTTTCTTT
d_gene: .
j_gene: TRBJ1-1
abundance: .
v_gene: TRBV14

CDR3aa: CASSLGRDNEQFF
CDR3nt: TGCGCCAGCAGCCTAGGGAGGGACAATGAGCAGTTCTTC
d_gene: TRBD2
j_gene: TRBJ2-1
abundance: .
v_gene: TRBV4-3

CDR3aa: CSVTQGDNEQFF
CDR3nt: TGCAGCGTTACTCAGGGGGACAATGAGCAGTTCTTC
d_gene: TRBD1
j_gene: TRBJ2-1
abundance: .
v_gene: TRBV29-1

CDR3aa: CASSSLSPGLWSEAFF
CDR3nt: TGTGCCAGCAGTTCATTAAGTCCAGGGTTGTGGTCTGAAGCTTTCTTT
d_gene: .
j_gene: TRBJ1-1
abundance: .
v_gene: TRBV6-6

CDR3aa: CASSRLENEQFF
CDR3nt: TGTGCCAGCAGTCGACTCGAAAATGAGCAGTTCTTC
d_gene: .
j_gene: TRBJ2-1
abundance: .
v_gene: TRBV6-1

CDR3aa: CASSYLGGGTDTQYF
CDR3nt: TGTGCCAGCAGCTACCTAGGCGGGGGGACAGATACGCAGTATTTT
d_gene: TRBD2
j_gene: TRBJ2-3
abundance: .
v_gene: TRBV7-9

CDR3aa: CASSQDPRAGKNIQYF
CDR3nt: TGCGCCAGCAGCCAAGATCCGAGGGCCGGCAAAAACATTCAGTACTTC
d_gene: .
j_gene: TRBJ2-4
abundance: .
v_gene: TRBV4-1

CDR3aa: CASSFGNHYEQYF
CDR3nt: TGTGCCAGCAGCTTCGGCAACCATTACGAGCAGTACTTC
d_gene: .
j_gene: TRBJ2-7
abundance: .
v_gene: TRBV5-4

CDR3aa: CATNWDRERRWGNSNQPQHF
CDR3nt: TGTGCCACCAACTGGGACAGGGAGCGGAGGTGGGGGAATAGCAATCAGCCCCAGCATTTT
d_gene: TRBD1
j_gene: TRBJ1-5
abundance: .
v_gene: TRBV15

CDR3aa: CASSLNPTEAFF
CDR3nt: TGTGCCAGCAGCTTGAATCCGACTGAAGCTTTCTTT
d_gene: .
j_gene: TRBJ1-1
abundance: .
v_gene: TRBV5-4

CDR3aa: CSASDRGEKLFF
CDR3nt: TGCAGCGCCTCCGACCGCGGGGAAAAACTGTTTTTT
d_gene: .
j_gene: TRBJ1-4
abundance: .
v_gene: TRBV29-1

CDR3aa: CASMKFLNTEAFF
CDR3nt: TGTGCCAGCATGAAGTTCTTGAACACTGAAGCTTTCTTT
d_gene: .
j_gene: TRBJ1-1
abundance: .
v_gene: TRBV6-5

CDR3aa: CASRTGNEQFF
CDR3nt: TGTGCCAGCAGGACAGGGAATGAGCAGTTCTTC
d_gene: TRBD1
j_gene: TRBJ2-1
abundance: .
v_gene: TRBV25-1

CDR3aa: CASSDVQGSSTEAFF
CDR3nt: TGCGCCAGCAGCGACGTACAGGGTTCGAGCACTGAAGCTTTCTTT
d_gene: .
j_gene: TRBJ1-1
abundance: .
v_gene: TRBV5-1

CDR3aa: CASSETAASPYYEQYF
CDR3nt: TGCGCCAGCAGTGAGACGGCAGCCAGCCCGTATTACGAGCAGTACTTC
d_gene: .
j_gene: TRBJ2-7
abundance: .
v_gene: TRBV10-1

CDR3aa: CASSLEASWSPLHF
CDR3nt: TGTGCCAGCAGTTTAGAGGCAAGTTGGTCACCCCTCCACTTT
d_gene: .
j_gene: TRBJ1-6
abundance: .
v_gene: TRBV28

CDR3aa: CASSLWAGQEKLFF
CDR3nt: TGTGCCAGCAGCCTCTGGGCAGGGCAAGAAAAACTGTTTTTT
d_gene: .
j_gene: TRBJ1-4
abundance: .
v_gene: TRBV5-5

CDR3aa: CASKAGVAYNEQFF
CDR3nt: TGTGCCAGCAAGGCGGGAGTTGCCTACAATGAGCAGTTCTTC
d_gene: TRBD2
j_gene: TRBJ2-1
abundance: .
v_gene: TRBV27

CDR3aa: CASSEPGLAKNIQYF
CDR3nt: TGTGCCAGCAGCGAACCGGGGTTAGCCAAAAACATTCAGTACTTC
d_gene: .
j_gene: TRBJ2-4
abundance: .
v_gene: TRBV5-4